These T cell receptor beta chains were read from a single sample in a study of blood T cells in healthy people across ages. Via MiXCR, TCRdb re-called the 5' RACE reads, giving one row per CDR3 protein. The table lists roughly 790,000 distinct CDR3 sequences, around 46% of them singletons, with 20% to 25% in the top ten. Sequenced sample: blood. These receptors were collected from a woman aged 55-69 years in good health. Both conserved end residues are part of each CDR3. A D gene is named only where the DNA matches it firmly. For some rows the clone size is stated as once, few or many, or as a class when expanded; others skip it.

length,D,V,J,size,CDR3,DNA
18,NA,TRBV7-9,TRBJ2-1,NA,CASSLAAGIAGTYNEQFF,TGTGCCAGCAGCTTAGCGGCGGGGATAGCCGGGACGTACAATGAGCAGTTCTTC
12,NA,TRBV21-1,TRBJ2-7,many,CASSPLRGEQYF,TGTGCCAGCAGCCCCCTGAGGGGCGAGCAGTACTTC
13,NA,TRBV7-2,TRBJ2-7,NA,CASSPPISYEQYF,TGTGCCAGCAGCCCTCCGATTTCCTACGAGCAGTACTTC
14,NA,TRBV18,TRBJ2-7,few,CASSAPPNSPEQYF,TGTGCCAGCTCCGCGCCCCCTAATAGTCCCGAGCAGTACTTC
16,NA,TRBV7-6,TRBJ2-6,NA,CASSRDKQTGANVLTF,TGTGCCAGCAGCCGGGACAAGCAAACTGGGGCCAACGTCCTGACTTTC
14,NA,TRBV29-1,TRBJ2-1,many,CSVESGVSYNEQFF,TGCAGCGTTGAGTCCGGGGTGTCCTACAATGAGCAGTTCTTC
17,NA,TRBV5-5,TRBJ1-5,few,CASSLAPGTRGDQPQHF,TGTGCCAGCAGCTTAGCCCCCGGGACACGAGGGGATCAGCCCCAGCATTTT
14,NA,TRBV9,TRBJ1-2,many,CASSVVGKYYGYTF,TGTGCCAGCAGCGTAGTTGGCAAGTACTATGGCTACACCTTC
13,TRBD2,TRBV2,TRBJ2-5,few,CASARAGGETQYF,TGTGCCAGCGCCCGAGCGGGGGGCGAGACCCAGTACTTC
16,TRBD1,TRBV6-2/TRBV6-3,TRBJ2-3,few,CASSYVGQGGTDTQYF,TGTGCCAGCAGTTACGTCGGACAGGGGGGCACAGATACGCAGTATTTT
14,NA,TRBV29-1,TRBJ1-2,NA,CSVEDRVGNYGYTF,TGCAGCGTTGAAGATCGGGTAGGGAACTATGGCTACACCTTC
13,NA,TRBV29-1,TRBJ2-3,many,CSVEQATWDTQYF,TGCAGCGTTGAACAGGCTACCTGGGATACGCAGTATTTT
12,NA,TRBV20-1,TRBJ1-2,once,CSATGLSYGYTF,TGCAGTGCTACAGGGTTAAGCTATGGCTACACCTTC
16,TRBD1,TRBV20-1,TRBJ1-6,few,CSAREMTGIARSPLHF,TGCAGTGCTAGAGAGATGACAGGGATTGCGCGATCACCCCTCCACTTT
15,NA,TRBV20-1,TRBJ2-1,NA,CSAWGEVPVYNEQFF,TGCAGTGCTTGGGGGGAGGTACCGGTCTACAATGAGCAGTTCTTC
16,TRBD2,TRBV7-2,TRBJ2-5,NA,CASSSSGAGGMETQYF,TGTGCCAGCAGCTCGTCGGGAGCGGGGGGTATGGAGACCCAGTACTTC
13,NA,TRBV4-1,TRBJ2-1,NA,CASSLIQGNEQFF,TGCGCCAGCAGCCTAATACAGGGTAACGAGCAGTTCTTC
12,NA,TRBV14,TRBJ2-3,many,CASSQELNTQYF,TGTGCCAGCAGCCAAGAGTTAAATACGCAGTATTTT
15,TRBD1,TRBV6-6,TRBJ2-7,once,CASSPTGGASYEQYF,TGTGCCAGCAGTCCGACAGGGGGGGCATCCTACGAGCAGTACTTC
11,NA,TRBV12-3/TRBV12-4,TRBJ1-1,many,CASSFGTEAFF,TGTGCCAGCAGTTTTGGTACTGAAGCTTTCTTT
16,TRBD1,TRBV6-5,TRBJ1-2,NA,CASTRSGTGKIYGYTF,TGTGCCAGCACCCGCTCTGGGACAGGCAAAATCTATGGCTACACCTTC
13,NA,TRBV20-1,TRBJ1-1,NA,CSASWQVNTEAFF,TGCAGTGCTAGTTGGCAGGTGAACACTGAAGCTTTCTTT
15,NA,TRBV12-5,TRBJ2-1,NA,CASGQIDGSYNEQFF,TGTGCTAGTGGTCAAATCGACGGTTCCTACAATGAGCAGTTCTTC
15,TRBD2,TRBV20-1,TRBJ2-7,once,CSVQPPASGNYEQYF,TGCAGTGTCCAACCCCCGGCTAGCGGGAACTACGAGCAGTACTTC
14,NA,TRBV3-1,TRBJ2-6,NA,CASNTASGANVLTF,TGTGCCAGCAATACAGCCTCTGGGGCCAACGTCCTGACTTTC
15,TRBD1,TRBV5-4,TRBJ2-7,few,CASSPALDRGYEQYF,TGTGCCAGCAGCCCGGCCCTGGACAGGGGTTACGAGCAGTACTTC
16,TRBD1,TRBV5-1,TRBJ2-5,many,CASSLGLTGGSREQYF,TGCGCCAGCAGCTTGGGGCTGACAGGGGGCTCTAGGGAGCAGTACTTC
17,TRBD2,TRBV11-2,TRBJ2-2,NA,CASSSSPLAGNTGELFF,TGTGCCAGCAGCTCTTCGCCACTAGCGGGGAACACCGGGGAGCTGTTTTTT
14,NA,TRBV20-1,TRBJ1-1,once,CSASGRSHNTEAFF,TGCAGTGCTAGCGGTCGCAGCCACAACACTGAAGCTTTCTTT
13,NA,TRBV27,TRBJ2-3,once,CASSFVSTDTQYF,TGTGCCAGCAGTTTCGTCAGCACAGATACGCAGTATTTT
16,NA,TRBV21-1,TRBJ2-5,NA,CASSKGKRGDQETQYF,TGTGCCAGCAGCAAAGGAAAAAGGGGGGACCAAGAGACCCAGTACTTC
14,TRBD1,TRBV29-1,TRBJ1-1,many,CSAGTGSGYTEAFF,TGCAGCGCAGGGACAGGGAGCGGGTACACTGAAGCTTTCTTT
16,NA,TRBV29-1,TRBJ2-5,few,CSVEDQSAAPYNEQYF,TGCAGCGTTGAAGATCAATCGGCAGCCCCGTACAATGAGCAGTACTTC
14,TRBD1,TRBV6-5,TRBJ2-7,NA,CASNQQGAGYEQYF,TGTGCCAGCAACCAACAGGGGGCTGGGTACGAGCAGTACTTC
18,TRBD1,TRBV3-1,TRBJ2-7,NA,CASSDRGLGQKDLYEQYF,TGTGCCAGCAGCGACAGGGGATTGGGACAGAAGGATCTTTACGAGCAGTACTTC
15,TRBD2,TRBV5-1,TRBJ2-7,NA,CASSDPGLVYGEQYF,TGCGCCAGCAGCGACCCGGGACTAGTTTATGGCGAGCAGTACTTC
14,TRBD1,TRBV7-7,TRBJ2-5,NA,CASSHGTGDETQYF,TGTGCCAGCAGCCATGGGACAGGGGATGAGACCCAGTACTTC
13,NA,TRBV4-2,TRBJ1-3,few,CASTRGSGNTIYF,TGTGCCAGCACCAGGGGCTCTGGAAACACCATATATTTT
15,TRBD1,TRBV12-3/TRBV12-4,TRBJ2-7,NA,CASSATRDRGAEQYF,TGTGCCAGCAGTGCAACCCGGGACAGGGGGGCCGAGCAGTACTTC
16,TRBD1,TRBV19,TRBJ2-1,NA,CASSLATGGSYNEQFF,TGTGCCAGTAGTCTTGCGACAGGGGGGTCCTACAATGAGCAGTTCTTC
16,TRBD1,TRBV5-5,TRBJ2-7,NA,CASSRTGTAAAYEQYF,TGTGCCAGCAGCAGAACCGGGACAGCCGCTGCCTACGAGCAGTACTTC
17,TRBD1,TRBV5-5,TRBJ2-7,NA,CASSRQTGLLVSYEQYF,TGTGCCAGCAGCCGTCAGACAGGGCTACTAGTGTCCTACGAGCAGTACTTC